This TCR beta chain was sequenced for a study of tumor-infiltrating lymphocytes in localized non-small cell lung cancer (dated by TCRdb to the early 2020s). With respect to the entire study: The cohort included patients whose samples were collected after neoadjuvant chemotherapy, as well as both smokers and never-smokers and several histologies. Each patient provided resected tumor tissue plus uninvolved lung tissue from the same patient, with the uninvolved lung tissue described as non-adjacent to the tumor. Alongside flow cytometry, multiplex immunofluorescence, RNA-seq, exome sequencing and proteomics, TCR sequencing was applied to the same patients as one of several integrated assays. In total, the ICON cohort consisted of 140 or so surgical patients with localized non-small cell lung cancer who had their tumors resected. For 50 to 60 patients, immunoSEQ T-cell fraction was compared between paired tumor and uninvolved lung. What the work shows at the level of the full study, not this receptor alone: Assay coverage differed among patients according to how much tissue was available, so only a subset of the cohort had TCR sequencing. TCR-derived T-cell fraction did not differ between the flow cytometry-defined immunotypes IM1 (good prognosis) and IM2 (poor prognosis). Different pieces of the same tissue were used for different assays, so technical variation could not be separated from intratumor heterogeneity. Higher T cell infiltration in tumors than in uninvolved lung tissue was supported by TCRbeta sequencing, consistent with immunofluorescence CD3 counts. Tumor T-cell fraction from TCR sequencing was not associated with recurrence-free survival (p = 0.61).

TCR sequencing with the immunoSEQ assay provided the T-cell fraction in tumor and uninvolved lung tissue. Turning to the authors' computational methods: To analyze survival, patients were divided into a high T-cell fraction group (upper tertile) and a low T-cell fraction group (lower two tertiles), and the two groups were compared using a log-rank test. A signed-rank test was used to check for differences in T-cell fraction between paired tumor and uninvolved lung. TCRdb's version of the immuneACCESS table is confined to in-frame rearrangements and falls short of the full clone set. An unresolved V gene accounts for under half of the shortfall where checked; the remainder is of unknown origin. Clone size and V and J calls were adopted from that table, with D and trimming inferred from the DNA. The sample table contains more than 12,000 clones; only one count was recorded for 80% to 90% of them. Roughly 2.7% of the sample comes from the top ten.

Turning to this clone: Its antigen specificity is not known. Base qualities were left out, and no much larger clone turns up one base away.

As encoded in the germline V gene, CDR1 is SGHDT while CDR2 is YYEEEE. Relative to germline, V is 1 base shorter and J is 5 bases shorter, with 9 bases between their ends. Including the terminal cysteine and phenylalanine, the CDR3 comprises 13 residues. Just the 39-base CDR3 DNA is kept, in frame starting at base 1. ICON enrollment began in the first half of 2016, and the last patient was enrolled in the second half of 2018. From a subcohort of about 70 patients, fresh tumor and matched uninvolved tissue were collected for in-depth immune analyses, including TCR sequencing. DNA isolated from bulk tissue, without cell sorting, was used for TCR sequencing.

Sequenced: lung tumor tissue. The rearranged segments are TRBV5-6 and TRBJ2-5, with the D gene not clear enough to name. The receptor's source is a human donor with non-small cell lung cancer. The CDR3 region: CASSLFGSETQYF. The base sequence is TGTGCCAGCAGCTTGTTTGGCTCCGAGACCCAGTACTTC.